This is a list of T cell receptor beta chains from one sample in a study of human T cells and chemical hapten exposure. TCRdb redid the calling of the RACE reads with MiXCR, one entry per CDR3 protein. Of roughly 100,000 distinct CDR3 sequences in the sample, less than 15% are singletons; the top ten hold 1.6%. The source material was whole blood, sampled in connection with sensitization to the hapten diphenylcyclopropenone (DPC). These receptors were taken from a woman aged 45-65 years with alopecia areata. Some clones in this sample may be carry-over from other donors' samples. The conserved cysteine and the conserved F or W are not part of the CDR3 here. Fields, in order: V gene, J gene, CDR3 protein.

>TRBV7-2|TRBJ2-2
ASRPLGGAGELF
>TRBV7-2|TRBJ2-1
ASSYTMREWEQF
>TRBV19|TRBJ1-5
ASGKGEAYQPQH
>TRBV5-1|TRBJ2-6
ASSLGEHYRVGANVLT
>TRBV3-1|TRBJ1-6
ASSPRIYNSPLH
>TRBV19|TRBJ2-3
ASSPRDSLATDTQY
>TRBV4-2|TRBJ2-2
ASSQMSVNTGELF
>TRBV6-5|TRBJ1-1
ASSYSTGGSTEAF
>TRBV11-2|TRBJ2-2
ASSRGDDLDTGELF
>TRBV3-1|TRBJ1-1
ASSQRTNTEAF
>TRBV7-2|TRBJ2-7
ASSSTRTVTYEQY